This is a list of T cell receptor beta chains from one sample in a study of response to subunit inactivated influenza vaccine. MiXCR was run by TCRdb on the RT-PCR reads, yielding one entry per CDR3 protein. The sample lists 550,000 to 800,000 distinct CDR3 sequences, roughly 14% seen once, with under 14% in the top ten. The sequencing used PBMCs from blood, collected 11 to 12 days after vaccination. The receptors stem from a man aged 45-65 years who received an inactivated influenza vaccine. The CDR3 runs from the conserved cysteine through the conserved F or W. Fields, in order: V gene, clone size, D gene, J gene, CDR3 DNA, CDR3 protein. A D gene is named only where the DNA matches it firmly. Clone size is given for some rows only: seen once, a few or many times, or a class if the clone is expanded.

TRBV7-8	NA	NA	TRBJ2-3	TGTGCCAGCAGCCCTACAGGGTACGATACGCAGTATTTT	CASSPTGYDTQYF
TRBV19	NA	TRBD1	TRBJ1-4	TGTGCCAGCCGGGACAGGATTAATGAAAAACTGTTTTTT	CASRDRINEKLFF
TRBV10-3	many	NA	TRBJ2-3	TGTGCCATCAGATCAGGGTCAGATACGCAGTATTTT	CAIRSGSDTQYF
TRBV5-1	few	TRBD1	TRBJ2-2	TGCGCCAGCAGACCAGGGACAGGGAGAACCGGGGAGCTGTTTTTT	CASRPGTGRTGELFF
TRBV29-1	many	TRBD1	TRBJ2-7	TGCAGCGTTGTTTGGGACAGTTTCTCCTACGAGCAGTACTTC	CSVVWDSFSYEQYF
TRBV7-9	few	NA	TRBJ1-5	TGTGCCAGCAGCTCAACGGACACCAATCAGCCCCAGCATTTT	CASSSTDTNQPQHF
TRBV6-5	few	NA	TRBJ2-2	TGTGCCAGCAGTTACCCCTCCAGGGGCATTGACACCGGGGAGCTGTTTTTT	CASSYPSRGIDTGELFF
TRBV12-3/TRBV12-4	many	NA	TRBJ1-5	TGTGCCAGCAGTTTGGGTCGAGGGTGGGGCAATCAGCCCCAGCATTTT	CASSLGRGWGNQPQHF
TRBV24-1	few	TRBD2	TRBJ2-3	TGTGCCACCAGTGATTTAGCGGGGGGCTACACAGATACGCAGTATTTT	CATSDLAGGYTDTQYF
TRBV3-1	NA	TRBD2	TRBJ2-2	TGTACCTGCAGTTTACCCATAGGTTCTTCAGGGAGGGTCACCGGGGAGCTGTTTTTT	CTCSLPIGSSGRVTGELFF
TRBV12-3/TRBV12-4	many	NA	TRBJ2-5	TGTGCCAGCAGTTTACGGGCAGAAGAGACCCAGTACTTC	CASSLRAEETQYF
TRBV4-1	NA	NA	TRBJ2-6	TGCGCCAGCAGCCAAGGGGAAGGGGGACGCATCCGACCTGGGGCCAACGTCCTGACTTTC	CASSQGEGGRIRPGANVLTF
TRBV20-1	few	NA	TRBJ2-1	TGCAGTGCTAGTCTCGGGGGTGCTTCCTACAATGAGCAGTTCTTC	CSASLGGASYNEQFF
TRBV7-2	NA	NA	TRBJ1-2	TGTGCCAGCAGCTTAGAACCTGAAAGGGGTAACTATGGCTACACCTTC	CASSLEPERGNYGYTF
TRBV12-3/TRBV12-4	few	NA	TRBJ1-3	TGTGCCAGCAAGGACGGGAGCTCTGGAAACACCATATATTTT	CASKDGSSGNTIYF
TRBV5-1	many	NA	TRBJ1-1	TGCGCCAGCAGCTTGGCCAGGGTGAACACTGAAGCTTTCTTT	CASSLARVNTEAFF
TRBV5-1	few	NA	TRBJ1-2	TGCGCCAGCAGCTTCAGCGGAGGGAATGGCTACACCTTC	CASSFSGGNGYTF
TRBV12-3/TRBV12-4	NA	NA	TRBJ2-7	TGTGCCAGCAGCCGCGGGATGAGGGGCTACGAGCAGTACTTC	CASSRGMRGYEQYF
TRBV27	few	TRBD2	TRBJ2-3	TGTGCCAGCAGTTTACTAGCGGTAGGAACAGATACGCAGTATTTT	CASSLLAVGTDTQYF
TRBV6-2/TRBV6-3	many	TRBD2	TRBJ2-1	TGTGCCAGCAGTTACCCGCGGGAGGCTTTCTACAATGAGCAGTTCTTC	CASSYPREAFYNEQFF
TRBV4-3	few	NA	TRBJ2-5	TGCGCCAGCAGCCAAGAGGGACACAGTCGAGGGGCCCAGTACTTC	CASSQEGHSRGAQYF
TRBV5-1	few	NA	TRBJ1-6	TGCGCCAGCAGCCCCCGGGGGGGCCGGAATTCACCCCTCCACTTT	CASSPRGGRNSPLHF
TRBV5-1	NA	TRBD2	TRBJ2-3	TGCGCCAGCAGCTCGACTAGCGGGCTAGATACGCAGTATTTT	CASSSTSGLDTQYF
TRBV2	few	NA	TRBJ1-1	TGTGCCAGCAAACCCACGGGTGAAGCTTTCTTT	CASKPTGEAFF
TRBV23-1	NA	NA	TRBJ1-1	TGCGCCAGCAGTCAATCGATGACTGAAGCTTTCTTT	CASSQSMTEAFF
TRBV2	NA	NA	TRBJ2-7	TGTGCCAGCAACGACAACACAAGGGAACCCGCCTACGAGCAGTACTTC	CASNDNTREPAYEQYF
TRBV10-3	NA	NA	TRBJ2-3	TGTGCCATCAGTGAAAGTGGGTACACACGAGACACAGATACGCAGTATTTT	CAISESGYTRDTDTQYF
TRBV12-3/TRBV12-4	NA	TRBD1	TRBJ1-4	TGTGCCAGCAGTTTAATCCAGGGGGCGAGTGAAAAACTGTTTTTT	CASSLIQGASEKLFF
TRBV20-1	few	NA	TRBJ2-1	TGCAGTGCTAGAGATTCCGGGGAGAATGAGCAGTTCTTC	CSARDSGENEQFF
TRBV27	NA	NA	TRBJ2-1	TGTGCCAGCAGTTTTTCCTCCGGACAGAACAATGAGCAGTTCTTC	CASSFSSGQNNEQFF
TRBV27	few	NA	TRBJ2-7	TGTGCCAGCAGTTTAGGGGACTTCCTCTACGAGCAGTACTTC	CASSLGDFLYEQYF
TRBV5-1	NA	NA	TRBJ1-4	TGCGCCAGCAGACCGCACCCTGCAACTAATGAAAAACTGTTTTTT	CASRPHPATNEKLFF
TRBV7-2	few	TRBD2	TRBJ2-1	TGTGCCAGCAGCTTGACTAGCGGGAAGGTCAATGAGCAGTTCTTC	CASSLTSGKVNEQFF
TRBV10-3	NA	TRBD1	TRBJ2-1	TGTGCCATCAGTGACAGGGGGTCGAGCAATGAGCAGTTCTTC	CAISDRGSSNEQFF
TRBV12-3/TRBV12-4	few	TRBD1	TRBJ1-2	TGTGCCAGCAGGTCTACCGGGACAGGGAACTATGGCTACACCTTC	CASRSTGTGNYGYTF
TRBV7-2	NA	NA	TRBJ1-6	TGTGCCAGCAGCCGGGACGTTTTTTCACCCCTCCACTTT	CASSRDVFSPLHF
TRBV27	NA	NA	TRBJ2-5	TGTGCCAGCAGTTTATGGGGGCCCAACGCGGGGTCCGTTTTGACCCAGTACTTC	CASSLWGPNAGSVLTQYF
TRBV5-4	few	TRBD2	TRBJ2-4	TGTGCCAGCAGCTTTACTAGCGGGGGTACCTTTTTTTTCAAAAACATTCAGTACTTC	CASSFTSGGTFFFKNIQYF
TRBV5-1	NA	NA	TRBJ2-7	TGCGCCAGCAGCTCAACCGGGACAACCTCCTACGAGCAGTACTTC	CASSSTGTTSYEQYF
TRBV6-6	NA	NA	TRBJ1-6	TGTGCCAGCGCGCTCTCCTATAATTCACCCCTCCACTTT	CASALSYNSPLHF
TRBV7-8	many	TRBD1	TRBJ1-5	TGTGCCAGCAGCGCCCTGGGACAGCGCAATCAGCCCCAGCATTTT	CASSALGQRNQPQHF
TRBV20-1	few	TRBD1	TRBJ1-2	TGCAGTGCTAGACAGGGGGCGCAGGGCTACACCTTC	CSARQGAQGYTF
TRBV12-3/TRBV12-4	NA	NA	TRBJ2-5	TGTGCCAGCAGTATCAGGCCGAGGGAGACCCAGTACTTC	CASSIRPRETQYF
TRBV10-3	few	NA	TRBJ2-5	TGTGCCATCAGTGAGGGGCAGGCGGCAGAGACCCAGTACTTC	CAISEGQAAETQYF
TRBV7-3	NA	TRBD2	TRBJ2-1	TGTGCCAGCAGCCCACTAGCGGGAGGCTTGAGTGAGCAGTTCTTC	CASSPLAGGLSEQFF
TRBV6-5	NA	NA	TRBJ2-2	TGTGCCAGCAGTTGGGGACCGGGCACCGGGGAGCTGTTTTTT	CASSWGPGTGELFF
TRBV5-1	NA	TRBD2	TRBJ2-3	TGCGCCAGCAGCGTGGGGGGGGACCCCGGCACAGATACGCAGTATTTT	CASSVGGDPGTDTQYF
TRBV18	NA	NA	TRBJ2-3	TGTGCCAGCTCACCACGAGGTGGGCAGGGCACAGATACGCAGTATTTT	CASSPRGGQGTDTQYF
TRBV3-1	few	NA	TRBJ1-3	TGTGCCAGCAGCCAAATAAACACCATATATTTT	CASSQINTIYF
TRBV24-1	NA	TRBD2	TRBJ2-5	TGTGCCACCAGTGACCCCGCGGGAGGGAGGCCAGAGACCCAGTACTTC	CATSDPAGGRPETQYF
TRBV2	once	NA	TRBJ1-2	TGTGCCAGCAGTGCCACGGCCGATCCTCCGGGTGGCTACACCTTC	CASSATADPPGGYTF